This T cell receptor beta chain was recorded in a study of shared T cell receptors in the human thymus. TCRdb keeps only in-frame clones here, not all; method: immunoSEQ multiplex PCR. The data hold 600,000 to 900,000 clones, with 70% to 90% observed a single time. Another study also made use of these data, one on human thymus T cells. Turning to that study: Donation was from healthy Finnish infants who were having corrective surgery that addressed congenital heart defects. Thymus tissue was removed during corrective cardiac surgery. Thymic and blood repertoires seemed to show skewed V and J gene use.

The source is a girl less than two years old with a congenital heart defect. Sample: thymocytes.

CDR3 protein: CASTPSGVSTEAFF. DNA of the CDR3: TGTGCCAGTACCCCCTCAGGGGTTAGCACTGAAGCTTTCTTT. The chain employs TRBV19 and TRBJ1-1, with D perhaps matching TRBD1 (6 bases). The V gene's germline CDR1 is LNHDA and CDR2 SQIVND (reference sequence). The CDR3 runs 14 residues. Trimming shortened V by 7 bases and J by 4 bases, and 16 bases separated the two germline ends.